This T cell receptor beta chain was profiled in a study of T cell responses to AZD1222 COVID-19 vaccine. CDR3 size: 16 residues. Germline V lookup: CDR1 MNHEY, CDR2 SMNVEV (reference sequence). V was shortened by 6 bases and J by 1 base, with 16 bases between the two germline ends. Whole-study findings and limits: A mostly white British donor set with more females was recruited, and clonal diversity was possibly underestimated. Sampling captured repertoires only after the peak T cell response.

TCRdb keeps only in-frame clones here, not all; method: immunoSEQ multiplex PCR. The sample carries about 110,000 clones, roughly nine tenths recorded once. As regards this clone: Its target is not known.

Sequencing used peripheral blood, obtained on day 0 of AZD1222 vaccination. The V gene is TRBV27, the J gene TRBJ1-5, with D hard to call. The sequence was collected from an adult in good health. The CDR3 is CASRPLAGESNQPQHF. CDR3 DNA sequence: TGTGCCAGCAGGCCGTTGGCGGGCGAAAGCAATCAGCCCCAGCATTTT.